These 18 T cell receptor beta chains were all obtained from the same sample, sequenced in a study of blood T cell repertoires in COVID-19. Profiling relied on immunoSEQ multiplex PCR, and the TCRdb table lists in-frame clones only, not all of them. The table includes 200,000 or so clones, 80% to 90% detected once. Material for sequencing was peripheral blood. The receptors come from a woman in her 70s with active or convalescent COVID-19.

The chain joins TRBV5-4 to TRBJ1-1; the D gene is possibly TRBD1 (6 bases). The CDR3 has 15 residues. V lost 4 bases and J 2 bases, leaving 15 bases between the germline ends. Germline lookup yields CDR1 SGHNT and CDR2 YYREEE (reference sequence). The CDR3 nucleotides are TGTGCCAGCAGCCGCCGTGGACAGTTAAACACTGAAGCTTTCTTT. Translation gives CASSRRGQLNTEAFF.

On this clone itself: At the DNA level, this CDR3 is encoded by other sequences in the same sample as well. The V and J genes are TRBV4-1 and TRBJ2-3, with D tentatively TRBD2 (6 bases). Per the germline V gene, CDR1 is MGHRA and CDR2 is YSYEKL. Trimming took off 2 bases at V and 0 bases at J, with 9 bases between the two ends. This CDR3 has 15 residues. CDR3 loop: CASSQLGLSTDTQYF. CDR3 coding DNA: TGCGCCAGCAGCCAACTGGGACTGAGCACAGATACGCAGTATTTT.

This sequence joins TRBV28 and TRBJ2-2; 9 bases align to TRBD1. V was clipped by 6 bases and J by 5 bases; unmatched bases: 4. The germline V gene has CDR1 MDHEN and CDR2 SYDVKM. The CDR3 sequence is 14 residues long. CDR3 bases: TGTGCCAGCAGGAACAGGGGGCGGACCGGGGAGCTGTTTTTT. As protein: CASRNRGRTGELFF.

J is TRBJ2-7 and V is TRBV6-6; 10 bases fit TRBD1. This CDR3 is 14 amino acids long. CDR1 is MNHNY, CDR2 SVGAGI, per germline (reference sequence). J was trimmed by 4 bases and V by 6 bases; bases with no gene match: 6. In DNA form, the CDR3 reads TGTGCCAGCAGCCCACGGACAGGGGGATACGAGCAGTACTTC. Translated, it gives CASSPRTGGYEQYF.

The chain uses TRBV30 and TRBJ1-3; unclear D gene. The CDR3 is made up of 14 amino acids. Germline loops: CDR1 GTSNPN, CDR2 SVGIG (reference sequence). Trimming took off 0 bases at V and 4 bases at J, with 10 bases between the two ends. The CDR3 DNA is TGTGCCTGGAGTGTACCGGGAGGAGGAAACACCATATATTTT. This gives the protein CAWSVPGGGNTIYF.

The CDR3 region has the DNA TGTGCCAGCAGCCCCCAGGGACTAGCGATAAGCGGAGATGAGCAGTTCTTC. Its protein is CASSPQGLAISGDEQFF. The chain joins TRBV4-2 to TRBJ2-1, with 10 bases matching TRBD2. This CDR3 spans 17 amino acids. Trimming took 4 bases from V and 8 from J; bases not matched to a gene: 14. Germline loops: CDR1 LGHNA, CDR2 YNFKEQ.

A remark on this clone: The same CDR3 also results from other DNA sequences found in this sample. The chain recombines TRBV9 with TRBJ2-7; 9 positions match TRBD2. The germline CDR1 and CDR2 sequences are SGDLS and YYNGEE. The length of the CDR3 is 15 residues. V lost 0 bases, J lost 3 bases, and 4 bases stayed unmatched. The CDR3: CASSVGLAGNYEQYF. The CDR3 DNA sequence: TGTGCCAGCAGCGTAGGGCTAGCGGGAAACTACGAGCAGTACTTC.

J is TRBJ2-1 and V is TRBV4-2; possible D gene TRBD2, 6 bases. The CDR3 is 14 residues long. The V gene lost 0 bases and the J gene lost 7 bases, with 10 bases spanning the gap. Germline CDR1 reads LGHNA; CDR2 reads YNFKEQ. In DNA form, the CDR3 reads TGTGCCAGCAGCCAAGATGAAGCGGGTAATGAGCAGTTCTTC. Its translation: CASSQDEAGNEQFF.

The genes are TRBV24-1 and TRBJ2-5, with D perhaps TRBD1 (5 bases). V shed 5 bases and J shed 3 bases, with 12 bases lying between them. The CDR3 sequence is 14 residues long. Germline CDR1 KGHDR, CDR2 SFDVKD. The CDR3 here is CATSGRDREETQYF. Here the CDR3 DNA reads TGTGCCACCAGTGGCCGTGACAGAGAAGAGACCCAGTACTTC.

The CDR3 here is CAISESGHSQETQYF. As DNA, the CDR3 is TGTGCCATCAGTGAGTCTGGACACTCGCAAGAGACCCAGTACTTC. V is TRBV10-3 and J is TRBJ2-5; D possibly corresponds to TRBD1 (5 bases). Germline V gene lookup returns CDR1 ENHRY and CDR2 SYGVKD. Trimming cost V 0 bases and J 2 bases, with 10 bases left between them. This CDR3 spans 15 amino acids.

The chain employs TRBV4-1 and TRBJ2-1, with 7 bases matching TRBD2. Per germline, CDR1 MGHRA and CDR2 YSYEKL. The CDR3 contains 15 residues. V shed 2 bases, J shed 8 bases, and the junction held 9 bases outside the gene matches. CDR3 region: CASSQLGLGRDEQFF. CDR3 nucleotides: TGCGCCAGCAGCCAACTGGGGCTTGGGAGGGATGAGCAGTTCTTC.

J is TRBJ1-1 and V is TRBV5-1; a weak D match, TRBD1 (5 bases). Trimming removed 0 bases from V and 7 bases from J, with 10 bases in between. CDR1 and CDR2 from the germline V gene are SGHRS and YFSETQ. The CDR3 contains 13 residues. The CDR3 reads CASSLGQPVEAFF. CDR3 in DNA: TGCGCCAGCAGCTTGGGACAGCCGGTTGAAGCTTTCTTT.

This chain joins TRBV4-2 and TRBJ1-1, with 8 bases that match TRBD1. The germline CDR1 and CDR2 sequences are LGHNA and YNFKEQ. V trimming: 1 base; J trimming: 9 bases; junction bases outside the gene matches: 19. The CDR3 has 18 amino acids. The CDR3 DNA sequence: TGTGCCAGCAGCCAAGTATCCGGGACAGGTATCACCCCCTTCCAAGCTTTCTTT. Protein: CASSQVSGTGITPFQAFF.

The chain recombines TRBV9 with TRBJ1-1; tentatively, D is TRBD1 (6 bases). V lost 4 bases and J 10 bases, leaving 20 bases between the germline ends. Germline V gene data show CDR1 as SGDLS and CDR2 as YYNGEE. The CDR3 runs to 14 residues. CDR3 bases: TGTGCCAGCAGCCCTGGGGGGGGGCGAAGGTCAGCTTTCTTT. Translating it yields CASSPGGGRRSAFF.

This clone was counted between two and nine times. The rearrangement links TRBV11-2 to TRBJ1-1; D unresolved. The CDR3 length is 13 residues. Per the germline V gene, CDR1 is SGHAT and CDR2 is FQNNGV. Trimming shortened V by 5 bases and J by 10 bases, and 17 bases separated the two germline ends. The CDR3 DNA is TGTGCCAGCAGCCGGACGGACTCCTACTCAGCTTTCTTT. Its protein product is CASSRTDSYSAFF.

CDR3 sequence (DNA): TGTGCCAGTAGTACCCCCGGGGATGGGTTCGGCTACACCTTC. It yields the protein CASSTPGDGFGYTF. V usage is TRBV19 and J usage is TRBJ1-2; no definite D call. Germline lookup yields CDR1 LNHDA and CDR2 SQIVND (reference sequence). The CDR3 contains 14 residues. Deletions cut 4 bases from V and 8 bases from J, with 17 bases between.

V and J are TRBV7-2 and TRBJ2-3, with 9 bases matching TRBD1. With 5 bases clipped from V and 4 bases from J, the junction kept 7 bases outside the gene matches. The CDR3 sequence is 15 residues long. Germline loops: CDR1 SGHTA, CDR2 FQGNSA. CDR3 in amino acids: CASSPDRTGADTQYF. CDR3 nucleotides: TGTGCCAGCAGCCCAGATCGGACAGGGGCAGATACGCAGTATTTT.

This chain joins TRBV19 and TRBJ2-1; 7 bases fit TRBD2. Germline V gene data show CDR1 as LNHDA and CDR2 as SQIVND (reference sequence). The J segment lost 3 bases and the V segment lost 7 bases, leaving 6 bases of the junction unmatched. The CDR3 length is 14 residues. CDR3 in DNA: TGTGCCAGTATGGCGGGAGCAGACTACAATGAGCAGTTCTTC. This encodes CASMAGADYNEQFF.